The source of this T cell receptor beta chain is a study of blood T cell repertoires in COVID-19. Study as a whole: Italy, Spain and the United States were the sources of the convalescent and acute COVID-19 samples. PBMCs, B-cell-depleted T cells, or T cells were the source of the cDNA or gDNA that made up the material.

Source study methods: It was from reference gene primer amplification that nucleated cell counts were estimated. Sequencing was performed with immunoSEQ multiplex PCR; in TCRdb, only in-frame clones are kept and a portion is missing. For V, J and clone size, that table is used; D and trimming come from the DNA. The sample yields roughly 100,000 clones, around 74% seen once. The CDR3 is 11 residues long. Trimming took 3 bases from V and 6 from J, leaving 8 bases between them. Germline CDR1 is DFQATT and CDR2 is SNEGSKA (reference sequence). The sequence came from a woman in her seventies with acute or convalescent COVID-19. The gene calls are TRBV20-1 and TRBJ1-1; TRBD1 is a possible D gene (6 bases). The sequenced sample was peripheral blood. The DNA for the CDR3 is TGCAGTGCTAGTAAGGGGGCTGAAGCTTTCTTT. Its protein product is CSASKGAEAFF.